Listed below are T cell receptor beta chains from one sample, sequenced in a study of T-cell reconstitution after alpha-beta-depleted transplantation in children. TCRdb ran MiXCR on the PCR reads and lists one entry per CDR3 protein. The sample has 60,000 to 100,000 distinct CDR3 sequences; about a sixth are singletons. The sequences come from PBMCs, mostly from graft donor cells, collected 360 days after TCRalphabeta/CD19-depleted stem cell transplant. These receptors all come from a male patient aged 2 to 9 who had a stem cell transplant for acute lymphoblastic leukemia, so the T cells may come from the graft donor. CDR3s include the opening cysteine and the closing phenylalanine or tryptophan. D genes are given only for firm matches. Only some rows state a clone size, as once, few, many or a class for expanded clones.

D gene,J gene,clone size,V gene,CDR3 DNA,CDR3 protein
NA,TRBJ2-5,NA,TRBV7-9,TGTGCCAGCAGCAATAGCGACGTGAGACAAGAGACCCAGTACTTC,CASSNSDVRQETQYF
NA,TRBJ1-1,NA,TRBV12-3/TRBV12-4,TGTGCCAGCAGTTTTCACCACACTGAAGCTTTCTTT,CASSFHHTEAFF
TRBD2,TRBJ2-2,many,TRBV27,TGTGCCAGCAGTTCCCTAGCGGGCCTGAACACCGGGGAGCTGTTTTTT,CASSSLAGLNTGELFF
TRBD2,TRBJ2-5,few,TRBV20-1,TGCAGTGCTAGGTCAAAAGGAGGGCGGGAGGGCCTAGAGACCCAGTACTTC,CSARSKGGREGLETQYF
TRBD1,TRBJ2-1,NA,TRBV7-9,TGTGCCAGCAGTCTGGACAGGGGGCGGGATGAGCAGTTCTTC,CASSLDRGRDEQFF
TRBD1,TRBJ2-1,few,TRBV7-9,TGTGCCAGCAGTTCAGGGACAGGGACGTACAATGAGCAGTTCTTC,CASSSGTGTYNEQFF
NA,TRBJ2-2,few,TRBV18,TGTGCCAGCTCACCAGGACGCCCAGGTACTGGGGAGCTGTTTTTT,CASSPGRPGTGELFF
NA,TRBJ2-1,few,TRBV3-1,TGTGCCAGCAGCCAAGGCGCGCGCTACAATGAGCAGTTCTTC,CASSQGARYNEQFF
NA,TRBJ2-5,few,TRBV24-1,TGTGCCACCAGTCGGTCTCCGCAAGAGACCCAGTACTTC,CATSRSPQETQYF
TRBD2,TRBJ2-7,many,TRBV7-7,TGTGCCAGCAGCTTAGGGAGCGGGAGCTCCTACGAGCAGTACTTC,CASSLGSGSSYEQYF
NA,TRBJ1-2,many,TRBV4-2,TGTGCCAGCAGCCAAGATCGGGAGGGGAACTATGGCTACACCTTC,CASSQDREGNYGYTF
NA,TRBJ1-4,few,TRBV4-1,TGCGCCAGCAGCCGAACAGGGCTTAATGAAAAACTGTTTTTT,CASSRTGLNEKLFF
TRBD2,TRBJ2-5,NA,TRBV12-3/TRBV12-4,TGTGCCAGCAGTTGGACTAGCGGGGGGCAAGAGACCCAGTACTTC,CASSWTSGGQETQYF
NA,TRBJ2-7,NA,TRBV28,TGTGCCAGCAGTTTATCCGGGAAGTACTACGAGCAGTACTTC,CASSLSGKYYEQYF
NA,TRBJ1-3,NA,TRBV10-2,TGCGCCAGCAGTGAGGGTAACTCTGGAAACACCATATATTTT,CASSEGNSGNTIYF
NA,TRBJ2-7,NA,TRBV10-2,TGCGCCAGCAGTGAGTCAACTTTGGGGCCCACCCTGGGTTACGAGCAGTACTTC,CASSESTLGPTLGYEQYF
TRBD2,TRBJ2-5,NA,TRBV25-1,TGTGCCAGCAGTGAGGGGGACTATCAAGAGACCCAGTACTTC,CASSEGDYQETQYF
NA,TRBJ2-7,NA,TRBV3-1,TGTGCCAGCAGCCGAGACCGCTACGAGCAGTACTTC,CASSRDRYEQYF
NA,TRBJ1-1,NA,TRBV5-1,TGCGCCAGCAGCTTCTGGGACCTGGACACTGAAGCTTTCTTT,CASSFWDLDTEAFF
TRBD2,TRBJ2-3,few,TRBV20-1,TGCAGTGCTAGAGAACTAGCGCCGTTCACAGATACGCAGTATTTT,CSARELAPFTDTQYF
TRBD2,TRBJ2-2,medium-sized,TRBV7-2,TGTGCCAGCAGCTTAGGGACAAGGGCTAGCGGCGCCGGGGAGCTGTTTTTT,CASSLGTRASGAGELFF
NA,TRBJ1-1,few,TRBV20-1,TGCAGTGCTAGTAGGGACACCTACACTGAAGCTTTCTTT,CSASRDTYTEAFF
NA,TRBJ1-1,NA,TRBV25-1,TGTGCCAGCAGCAGGGTCGCTGAAGCTTTCTTT,CASSRVAEAFF
TRBD2,TRBJ2-5,few,TRBV7-9,TGTGCCAGCAGCTTAGCGAGCGGGAACGCCCAGTACTTC,CASSLASGNAQYF
NA,TRBJ2-3,NA,TRBV29-1,TGCAGCGTTGAGTTACTAGGAGCGGGAGATACGCAGTATTTT,CSVELLGAGDTQYF
TRBD1,TRBJ2-7,NA,TRBV7-2,TGTGCCAGCAGCTTAGGGGCAGGGGGCGCTGCCGAGCAGTACTTC,CASSLGAGGAAEQYF
TRBD2,TRBJ2-1,few,TRBV19,TGTGCCAGTAGTATAGTCTGGGGGGGGAGCGGCAATGAGCAGTTCTTC,CASSIVWGGSGNEQFF
TRBD1,TRBJ2-1,NA,TRBV10-1,TGCGCCAGCAGTGGGACAGGTCCGAGCTCCTACAATGAGCAGTTCTTC,CASSGTGPSSYNEQFF
TRBD2,TRBJ2-1,few,TRBV7-8,TGTGCCAGCAGCAAGGGACTAGCGGGGACTCTGGACAATGAGCAGTTCTTC,CASSKGLAGTLDNEQFF
NA,TRBJ2-5,NA,TRBV10-3,TGTGCCATCAGTGAGCAAAGGCAGGTCCGGGAAGAGACCCAGTACTTC,CAISEQRQVREETQYF
NA,TRBJ2-7,NA,TRBV10-3,TGTGCCATCAGTGGGGGTCCCCCCGGGACCGACTCCTACGAGCAGTACTTC,CAISGGPPGTDSYEQYF
TRBD2,TRBJ2-7,NA,TRBV7-8,TGTGCCAGCAGCTTTACCGGGACTAGGGGACCCTACGAGCAGTACTTC,CASSFTGTRGPYEQYF
NA,TRBJ1-5,few,TRBV12-3/TRBV12-4,TGTGCCAGCAGTTTACATCAGCCCCAGCATTTT,CASSLHQPQHF
TRBD1,TRBJ2-1,few,TRBV24-1,TGTGCCACCAGTGGGACAGGGGATTATGAGCAGTTCTTC,CATSGTGDYEQFF
NA,TRBJ2-7,few,TRBV28,TGTGCCTGCTCTGGTCCAGGGACCTACGAGCAGTACTTC,CACSGPGTYEQYF
NA,TRBJ2-1,few,TRBV12-3/TRBV12-4,TGTGCCAGCAGTGAATCTGTCTCCTACAATGAGCAGTTCTTC,CASSESVSYNEQFF
NA,TRBJ2-1,NA,TRBV7-8,TGTGCCAGCAGCTTAGGGTTTGTATCCTACAATGAGCAGTTCTTC,CASSLGFVSYNEQFF
NA,TRBJ2-3,NA,TRBV27,TGTGCCAGCAGTGCCTTGGTTGCGGGGCCCCACACAGATACGCAGTATTTT,CASSALVAGPHTDTQYF
NA,TRBJ2-2,NA,TRBV12-3/TRBV12-4,TGTGCCAGCAGTCGCGGTCGGGGAAGAGAGAGGAACACCGGGGAGCTGTTTTTT,CASSRGRGRERNTGELFF
NA,TRBJ1-1,NA,TRBV6-5,TGTGCCAGCAGTTACGCGACAGGGAACACTGAAGCTTTCTTT,CASSYATGNTEAFF
NA,TRBJ1-2,NA,TRBV6-1,TGTGCCAGCAGTGAATTGTTTCTGAAAATGGGCTACACCTTC,CASSELFLKMGYTF
NA,TRBJ1-1,NA,TRBV27,TGTGCCAGCAGTTTACGTGCCCCTGAAGCTTTCTTT,CASSLRAPEAFF
NA,TRBJ2-1,few,TRBV7-7,TGTGCCAGCAGCCCATCCCGGCCGGGCAGTAACAATGAGCAGTTCTTC,CASSPSRPGSNNEQFF
NA,TRBJ2-1,NA,TRBV10-1,TGCGCCAGCAGAAATAGCGGAGGCGATGAGCAGTTCTTC,CASRNSGGDEQFF
NA,TRBJ2-3,NA,TRBV29-1,TGCAGCGTTCGGGTCGGGGGAGGAGGGACGCAGTATTTT,CSVRVGGGGTQYF
NA,TRBJ2-3,NA,TRBV6-5,TGTGCCAGCAGTTATGCGGGGAGGAGCGCAGATACGCAGTATTTT,CASSYAGRSADTQYF
TRBD1,TRBJ2-7,NA,TRBV27,TGTGCCAGCAGTTTTGGGACAGGGCCAACCTACGAGCAGTACTTC,CASSFGTGPTYEQYF
TRBD2,TRBJ2-5,few,TRBV12-3/TRBV12-4,TGTGCCAGTAACCGTCTGGCGGGAGGGCAAGAGACCCAGTACTTC,CASNRLAGGQETQYF
NA,TRBJ1-6,few,TRBV2,TGTGCCAGCAGTGGGAGTAGGCCTAATTCACCCCTCCACTTT,CASSGSRPNSPLHF
NA,TRBJ2-1,few,TRBV4-1,TGCGCCAGCAGCCAAGAAGGGAATGAGCAGTTCTTC,CASSQEGNEQFF
TRBD2,TRBJ2-7,NA,TRBV20-1,TGCAGTGCTAGAGAAGGGGCGGGAGGGATGTACGAGCAGTACTTC,CSAREGAGGMYEQYF
TRBD2,TRBJ2-7,NA,TRBV7-8,TGTGCCAGCAGCTGGGTTGCGAGACTAGCGGGATACGAGCAGTACTTC,CASSWVARLAGYEQYF
NA,TRBJ2-7,NA,TRBV11-2,TGTGCCAGCAGCATACACCTCTACTCCTACGAGCAGTACTTC,CASSIHLYSYEQYF
TRBD2,TRBJ2-7,NA,TRBV5-1,TGCGCCAGCCAACTACTAGCGGGATCCTACGAGCAGTACTTC,CASQLLAGSYEQYF
TRBD1,TRBJ1-2,NA,TRBV6-5,TGTGCCAGCAGTTACCGGGGACAGATCTATGGCTACACCTTC,CASSYRGQIYGYTF